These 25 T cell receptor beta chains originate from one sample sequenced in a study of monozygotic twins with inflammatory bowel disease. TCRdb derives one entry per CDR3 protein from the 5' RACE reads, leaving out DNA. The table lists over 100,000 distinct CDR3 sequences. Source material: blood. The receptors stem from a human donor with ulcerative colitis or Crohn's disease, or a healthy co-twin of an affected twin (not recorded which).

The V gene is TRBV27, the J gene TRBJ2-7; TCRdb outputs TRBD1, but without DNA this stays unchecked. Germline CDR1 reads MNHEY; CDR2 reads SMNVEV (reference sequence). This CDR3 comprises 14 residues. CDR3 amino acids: CASSPGQGAREQYF.

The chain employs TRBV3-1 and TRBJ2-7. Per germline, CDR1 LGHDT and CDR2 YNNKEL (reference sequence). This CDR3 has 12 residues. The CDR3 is CASSQDQAEQYF.

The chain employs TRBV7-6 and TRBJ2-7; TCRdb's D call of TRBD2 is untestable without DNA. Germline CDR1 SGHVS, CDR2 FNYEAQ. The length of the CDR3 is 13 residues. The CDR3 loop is CASRAGGGNEQYF.

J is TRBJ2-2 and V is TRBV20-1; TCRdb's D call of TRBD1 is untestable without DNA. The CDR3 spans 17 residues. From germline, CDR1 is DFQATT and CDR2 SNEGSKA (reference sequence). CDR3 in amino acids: CSARDARGGRISGELFF.

The chain's CDR3 is CASSYRTITDTQYF. This rearrangement joins TRBV5-1 to TRBJ2-3; TCRdb gives TRBD1 as the D gene, but with no DNA this cannot be confirmed. The length of the CDR3 is 14 residues. The germline CDR1 and CDR2 sequences are SGHRS and YFSETQ.

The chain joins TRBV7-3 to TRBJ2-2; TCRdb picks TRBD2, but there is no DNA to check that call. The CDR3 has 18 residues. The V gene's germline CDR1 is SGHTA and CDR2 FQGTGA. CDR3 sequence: CASSLISGRVFGTGELFF.

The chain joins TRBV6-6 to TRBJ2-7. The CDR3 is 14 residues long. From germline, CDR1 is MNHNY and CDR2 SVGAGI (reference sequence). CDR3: CASRPDGRSYEQYF.

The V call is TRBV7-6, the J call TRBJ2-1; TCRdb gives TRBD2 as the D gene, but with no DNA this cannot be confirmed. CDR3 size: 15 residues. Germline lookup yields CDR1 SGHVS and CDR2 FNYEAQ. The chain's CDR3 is CASSLRREGHNEQFF.

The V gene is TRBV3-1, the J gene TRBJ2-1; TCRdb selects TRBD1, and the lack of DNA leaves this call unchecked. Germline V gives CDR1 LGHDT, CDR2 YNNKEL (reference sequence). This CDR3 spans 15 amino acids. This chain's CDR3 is CASRAGPGVYNEQFF.

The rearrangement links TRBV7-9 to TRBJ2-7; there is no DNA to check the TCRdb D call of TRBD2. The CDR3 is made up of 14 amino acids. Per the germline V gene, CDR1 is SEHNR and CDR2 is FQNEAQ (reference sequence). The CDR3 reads CASSSLRGAYEQYF.

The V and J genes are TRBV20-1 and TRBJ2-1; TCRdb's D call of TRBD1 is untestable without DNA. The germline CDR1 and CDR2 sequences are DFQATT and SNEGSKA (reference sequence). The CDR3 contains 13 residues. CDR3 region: CSAEGTVYNEQFF.

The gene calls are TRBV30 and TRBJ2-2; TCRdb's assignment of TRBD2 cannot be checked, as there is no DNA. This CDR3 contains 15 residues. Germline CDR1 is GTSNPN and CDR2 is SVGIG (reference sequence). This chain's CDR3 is CAWSGRGWNTGELFF.

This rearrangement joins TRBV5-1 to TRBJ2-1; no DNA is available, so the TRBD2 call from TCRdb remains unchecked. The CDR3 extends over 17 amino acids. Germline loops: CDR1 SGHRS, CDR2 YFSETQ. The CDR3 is CASSPGLAGVYYNEQFF.

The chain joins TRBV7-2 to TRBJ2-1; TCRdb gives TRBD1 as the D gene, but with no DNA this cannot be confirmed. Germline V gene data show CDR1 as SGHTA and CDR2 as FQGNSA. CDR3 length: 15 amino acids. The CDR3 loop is CASSLRDRALGDQFF.

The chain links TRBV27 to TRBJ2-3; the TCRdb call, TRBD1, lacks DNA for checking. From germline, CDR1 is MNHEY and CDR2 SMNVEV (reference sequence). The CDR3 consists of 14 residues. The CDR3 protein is CASTPRGSTDTQYF.

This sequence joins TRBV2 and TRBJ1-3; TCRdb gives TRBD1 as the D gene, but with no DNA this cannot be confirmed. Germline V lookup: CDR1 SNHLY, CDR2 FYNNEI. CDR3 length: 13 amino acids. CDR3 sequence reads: CASSTGRGNTIYF.

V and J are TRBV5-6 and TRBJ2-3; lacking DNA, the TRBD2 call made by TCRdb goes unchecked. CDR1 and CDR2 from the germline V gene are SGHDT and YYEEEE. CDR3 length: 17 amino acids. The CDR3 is CASSRLAGGGNTDTQYF.

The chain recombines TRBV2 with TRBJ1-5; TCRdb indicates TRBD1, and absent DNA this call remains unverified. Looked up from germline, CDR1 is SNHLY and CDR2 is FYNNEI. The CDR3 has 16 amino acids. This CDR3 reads CASAGTASSTNQPQHF.

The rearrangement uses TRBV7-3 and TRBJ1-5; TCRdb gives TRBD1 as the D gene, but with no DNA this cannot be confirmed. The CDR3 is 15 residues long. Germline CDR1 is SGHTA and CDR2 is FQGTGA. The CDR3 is CASSFARPRRQPQHF.

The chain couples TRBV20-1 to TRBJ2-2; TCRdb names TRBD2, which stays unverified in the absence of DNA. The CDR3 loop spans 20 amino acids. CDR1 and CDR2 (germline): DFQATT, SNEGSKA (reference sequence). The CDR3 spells CSARGGRGQSGNINTGELFF.

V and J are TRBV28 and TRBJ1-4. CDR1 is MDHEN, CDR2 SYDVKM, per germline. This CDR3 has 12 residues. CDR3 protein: CALGQGPSKLFF.

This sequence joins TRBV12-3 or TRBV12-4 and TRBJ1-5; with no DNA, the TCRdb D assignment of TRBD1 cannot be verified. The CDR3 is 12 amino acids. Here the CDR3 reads CASSHGQLPQHF.

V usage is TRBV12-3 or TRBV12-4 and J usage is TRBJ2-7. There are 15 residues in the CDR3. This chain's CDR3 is CASSLHGADSYEQYF.

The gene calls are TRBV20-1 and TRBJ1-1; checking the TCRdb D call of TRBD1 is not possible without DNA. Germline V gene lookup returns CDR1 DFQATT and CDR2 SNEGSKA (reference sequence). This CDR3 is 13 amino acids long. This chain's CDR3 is CSARGLGGTEAFF.

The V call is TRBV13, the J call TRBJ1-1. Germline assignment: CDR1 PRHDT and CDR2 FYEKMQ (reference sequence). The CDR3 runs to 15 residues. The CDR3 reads CASSSNLGGHTEAFF. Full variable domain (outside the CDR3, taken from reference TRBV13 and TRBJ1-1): AAGVIQSPRHLIKEKRETATLKCYPIPRHDTVYWYQQGPGQDPQFLISFYEKMQSDKGSIPDRFSAQQFSDYHSELNMSSLELGDSALYFCASSSNLGGHTEAFFGQGTRLTVV.